This is a list of T cell receptor beta chains from one sample in a study of beta chain features in type 1 diabetes. TCRdb's copy holds only in-frame clones and misses some; the assay was immunoSEQ multiplex PCR. The data show about 160,000 clones, roughly 59% seen once. Material for sequencing was naive CD4+ T cells from blood. These TCRs come from a man aged 25-45 years with type 1 diabetes. The CDR3 runs from the conserved cysteine through the conserved F or W. D genes are given only for firm matches. Size is omitted from some rows. Given values are once, few, many or a class for expanded clones.

TRBJ2-3 NA TRBD2 17 TRBV9 CASSVGASGGHTDTQYF TGTGCCAGCAGCGTAGGGGCTAGCGGGGGCCACACAGATACGCAGTATTTT
TRBJ2-5 once TRBD2 16 TRBV9 CASSVRGLAGQETQYF TGTGCCAGCAGCGTAAGGGGACTAGCGGGGCAAGAGACCCAGTACTTC
TRBJ2-3 NA TRBD2 15 TRBV7-2 CASSSLADLTDTQYF TGTGCCAGCAGCTCTCTAGCGGACCTCACAGATACGCAGTATTTT
TRBJ2-7 NA NA 15 TRBV4-3 CASSQDNRDAYEQYF TGCGCCAGCAGCCAAGATAACAGGGATGCCTACGAGCAGTACTTC
TRBJ2-5 NA TRBD1 14 TRBV28 CASSLGNRGETQYF TGTGCCAGCAGTTTGGGTAACAGGGGAGAGACCCAGTACTTC
TRBJ2-7 few NA 10 TRBV20-1 CSADTGEQYF TGCAGTGCTGATACAGGAGAGCAGTACTTC
TRBJ2-1 NA NA 13 TRBV18 CASSPEGYNEQFF TGTGCCAGCTCACCGGAAGGGTACAATGAGCAGTTCTTC
TRBJ1-1 few NA 15 TRBV4-3 CASSPRTGMNTEAFF TGCGCCAGCAGCCCAAGGACGGGCATGAACACTGAAGCTTTCTTT
TRBJ1-5 NA TRBD1 16 TRBV19 CASSPRTGASNQPQHF TGTGCCAGTAGTCCGCGGACAGGGGCTAGCAATCAGCCCCAGCATTTT
TRBJ2-5 NA TRBD1 14 TRBV7-6 CTSGGPGFRETQYF TGCACATCAGGGGGACCGGGTTTCCGGGAGACCCAGTACTTC
TRBJ2-3 few NA 12 TRBV30 CAWSLLTDTQYF TGTGCCTGGAGTCTACTGACAGATACGCAGTATTTT
TRBJ1-6 NA TRBD1 15 TRBV7-9 CASSQLTTGDSPLHF TGTGCCAGCAGCCAGCTGACGACAGGGGACTCACCCCTCCACTTT
TRBJ2-3 NA TRBD1 17 TRBV9 CASSARQGPSGTDTQYF TGTGCCAGCAGCGCCCGACAGGGGCCCTCTGGCACAGATACGCAGTATTTT
TRBJ1-1 few NA 11 TRBV29-1 CSAAGGAEAFF TGCAGCGCCGCCGGAGGGGCTGAAGCTTTCTTT
TRBJ2-3 NA TRBD1 11 TRBV7-9 CASSLQGAQYF TGTGCCAGCAGCTTACAGGGGGCGCAGTATTTT
TRBJ2-1 few NA 15 TRBV28 CASSSHGGPYNEQFF TGTGCCAGCAGTTCCCATGGGGGACCCTACAATGAGCAGTTCTTC
TRBJ2-7 NA NA 12 TRBV30 CAWTGSSYEQYF TGTGCCTGGACAGGGAGCTCCTACGAGCAGTACTTC
TRBJ2-5 NA TRBD2 18 TRBV29-1 CSAQPPAGARKTQETQYF TGCAGCGCCCAACCCCCAGCGGGGGCCCGAAAGACACAAGAGACCCAGTACTTC
TRBJ1-2 NA NA 11 TRBV21-1 CASGPLRGYTF TGTGCCAGCGGGCCGCTGAGAGGCTACACCTTC
TRBJ1-2 NA NA 12 TRBV30 CAWTPGPHGYTF TGTGCCTGGACTCCGGGACCCCATGGCTACACCTTC
TRBJ2-5 NA NA 12 TRBV15 CATSREIETQYF TGTGCCACCAGCAGAGAAATAGAGACCCAGTACTTC
TRBJ2-5 NA NA 15 TRBV5-6 CASSLTLGMQETQYF TGTGCCAGCAGCTTGACGTTGGGGATGCAAGAGACCCAGTACTTC
TRBJ2-5 NA TRBD2 15 TRBV11-2 CASSLGSGVAETQYF TGTGCCAGCAGCTTAGGAAGCGGGGTTGCAGAGACCCAGTACTTC